This T cell receptor (beta chain) was sequenced in a study of T cell responses to AZD1222 COVID-19 vaccine. V was clipped by 6 bases and J by 0 bases, with 11 bases between them. The CDR3 length is 13 residues. The V gene's germline CDR1 is SQVTM and CDR2 ANQGSEA. Measured with immunoSEQ multiplex PCR; TCRdb has only the in-frame clones, and not every one. The sample records 130,000 to 150,000 clones, about 87% being singletons. Study-wide points: Spike regions recognized by vaccine-associated CD4 TCRs spanned the protein, led by 160-218 and 743-854.

To note about this clone: The antigen is undetermined.

This TCR was sampled from an adult in good health. The source material was peripheral blood, sampled on day 0 of AZD1222 vaccination. The V call is TRBV29-1, the J call TRBJ1-1, with D tentatively TRBD1 (6 bases). In DNA form, the CDR3 reads TGCAGCGTCCGGACAGACATGAACACTGAAGCTTTCTTT. Its protein product is CSVRTDMNTEAFF.